The rows below give T cell receptor beta chains drawn from one sample of a study of CD8+ T cells in alopecia areata. TCRdb's copy holds only in-frame clones and misses some; the assay was immunoSEQ multiplex PCR. The sample includes around 200,000 clones, less than 65% of them seen just once. The source was CD4+ T cells sorted from blood, collected at week 4, from a patient treated with tofacitinib. The receptors stem from a human donor with alopecia areata. Both conserved end residues are part of each CDR3. D genes are given only for firm matches.

TRBD1	TRBV11-2	TRBJ1-2	CASSDLGQGNYGYTF
NA	TRBV7-2	TRBJ2-7	CASSADRYEQYF
NA	TRBV19	TRBJ1-1	CASSISGGYGTEAFF
TRBD1	TRBV29-1	TRBJ1-6	CSVASGTANSPLHF
NA	TRBV2	TRBJ1-5	CASSGTREEPQHF
NA	TRBV27	TRBJ2-6	CASRMSGANVLTF
NA	TRBV6-5	TRBJ1-1	CASSPLGMNTEAFF
TRBD1	TRBV2	TRBJ1-1	CASSGGQGGLEAFF
TRBD2	TRBV10-3	TRBJ2-1	CATSSGGFNEQFF
TRBD1	TRBV9	TRBJ1-4	CASSSDRGLNEKLFF
NA	TRBV7-2	TRBJ2-7	CASSRTLGGYEQYF
NA	TRBV30	TRBJ1-2	CAWSLGRGYTF
NA	TRBV7-2	TRBJ2-3	CASSRPGITDTQYF
NA	TRBV5-1	TRBJ2-1	CASSFAGGSYNEQFF
NA	TRBV2	TRBJ1-1	CASSDQGNTEAFF
NA	TRBV30	TRBJ2-3	CAWSVQGPSWVVGQYF
NA	TRBV13	TRBJ2-1	CASSSGADNEQFF
TRBD1	TRBV28	TRBJ2-3	CASSPEGTGLRDTQYF
TRBD2	TRBV5-4	TRBJ2-1	CASRPNPGLAGPSSYNEQFF
NA	TRBV30	TRBJ1-5	CAWSLQGWNQPQHF
NA	TRBV2	TRBJ2-7	CASRDFLGRHVEQYF
NA	TRBV29-1	TRBJ1-2	CSVGPENGYTF
TRBD1	TRBV5-1	TRBJ2-1	CASRAGQGVSYNEQFF
NA	TRBV6-5	TRBJ1-1	CASSYNGNLNTEAFF
TRBD1	TRBV4-2	TRBJ1-1	CASSLGTGDEAFF
TRBD1	TRBV2	TRBJ1-1	CASRGDSLNTEAFF
TRBD2	TRBV5-4	TRBJ2-1	CASSPGLAGAYNEQFF
TRBD1	TRBV19	TRBJ2-6	CASSIGTGFRANVLTF
NA	TRBV14	TRBJ2-5	CASSQGRTALGETQYF
TRBD1	TRBV30	TRBJ2-2	CAWSGYPGQGAGELFF
NA	TRBV5-6	TRBJ2-5	CASSPGVTETQYF
NA	TRBV27	TRBJ2-5	CASGGNLGKETQYF
TRBD2	TRBV29-1	TRBJ2-1	CSVGSLSGGPYNEQFF
NA	TRBV4-2	TRBJ2-3	CASSQFPQGTPDTQYF
NA	TRBV30	TRBJ1-2	CAWYSPRNGYTF
NA	TRBV4-2	TRBJ1-3	CASSQENGNTIYF
NA	TRBV19	TRBJ2-6	CASMQVDASGANVLTF
NA	TRBV7-9	TRBJ1-2	CASSNRVTSLF
NA	TRBV5-6	TRBJ1-2	CASTGTLYGYTF
TRBD1	TRBV7-9	TRBJ2-7	CASSPRQGSYEQYF
NA	TRBV30	TRBJ2-7	CAWKGRVQGEQYF
TRBD1	TRBV30	TRBJ2-6	CAWSVTGALTGANVLTF
NA	TRBV7-9	TRBJ1-3	CASSLSSSGNTIYF
TRBD1	TRBV19	TRBJ1-5	CASSILFGQGNQPQHF
TRBD1	TRBV4-2	TRBJ1-6	CASSQEAGGLRSSYNSPLHF
NA	TRBV4-2	TRBJ2-7	CASSQVPSEQYF
TRBD1	TRBV19	TRBJ1-1	CASSSRNRGRTEAFF
NA	TRBV7-2	TRBJ2-2	CASSPQRATGELFF
TRBD1	TRBV2	TRBJ2-7	CASSRHRGSYEQYF
TRBD2	TRBV9	TRBJ2-5	CASSFEAGGQETQYF
NA	TRBV5-4	TRBJ2-1	CASSPPDSYNEQFF
NA	TRBV7-9	TRBJ1-5	CASSASGSAQPQHF
NA	TRBV25-1	TRBJ1-2	CASSETQGPYGYTF
TRBD1	TRBV18	TRBJ2-7	CASSPPGQGHLALYEQYF
NA	TRBV7-2	TRBJ2-5	CASSLTGGQTQYF